What follows are 22 T cell receptor beta chains derived from one specimen sequenced in a study of blood T cell repertoires in COVID-19. Clones were sequenced by immunoSEQ multiplex PCR, and TCRdb holds only the in-frame ones, with some missing. The sample holds about 330,000 clones, around 90% seen once. Source material: PBMCs or T cells enriched from blood (not recorded which). The receptors here all came from a man under 40 who had recovered from COVID-19.

The chain carries TRBV19 and TRBJ1-2, with a possible D match to TRBD1 (5 bases). The length of the CDR3 is 15 residues. Deletions cut 1 base from V and 6 bases from J, with 15 bases between. Germline V gene data show CDR1 as LNHDA and CDR2 as SQIVND (reference sequence). The CDR3 protein is CASSIGVQGFHGYTF. CDR3 sequence (DNA): TGTGCCAGTAGTATAGGAGTGCAGGGCTTTCATGGCTACACCTTC.

The chain is built from TRBV28 and TRBJ2-5, with a weak D call TRBD2 (6 bases). The CDR3 runs 17 residues. Germline lookup yields CDR1 MDHEN and CDR2 SYDVKM. V was trimmed by 4 bases and J by 7 bases, leaving 25 bases between them. This CDR3 is CASSSRGAEGPHGTQYF. The DNA for the CDR3 is TGTGCCAGCAGTTCTCGAGGGGCGGAGGGGCCGCACGGGACCCAGTACTTC.

The gene calls are TRBV6-5 and TRBJ2-5, with D possibly matching TRBD1 (5 bases). The CDR3 has 15 residues. CDR1 and CDR2 from the germline V gene are MNHEY and SVGAGI. V lost 6 bases and J lost 5, with 19 bases in between. CDR3 bases: TGTGCCAGCAGCTCGGACAAGAGGCTGATGGAGACCCAGTACTTC. It yields the protein CASSSDKRLMETQYF.

The chain carries TRBV4-1 and TRBJ2-3, with 9 positions matching TRBD2. Germline V gives CDR1 MGHRA, CDR2 YSYEKL. The J segment lost 0 bases and the V segment lost 0 bases, leaving 7 bases of the junction unmatched. This CDR3 comprises 18 residues. CDR3 bases: TGCGCCAGCAGCCAAGACGGTAGCGGGGGCCCTAGCACAGATACGCAGTATTTT. Amino acid sequence: CASSQDGSGGPSTDTQYF.

The chain carries TRBV6-4 and TRBJ1-2; TRBD1 is a possible D gene (5 bases). The V gene's germline CDR1 is MRHNA and CDR2 SNTAGT. This CDR3 is 17 amino acids long. V was clipped by 0 bases and J by 2 bases, with 16 bases between them. The CDR3: CASSDSASKGRNYGYTF. The CDR3 DNA follows: TGTGCCAGCAGTGACTCCGCGTCCAAGGGGAGGAACTATGGCTACACCTTC.

The chain employs TRBV6-6 and TRBJ2-3; no clear D. Germline values: CDR1 MNHNY, CDR2 SVGAGI (reference sequence). This CDR3 region has 10 residues. Trimming removed 8 bases from V and 7 bases from J, with 7 bases in between. The CDR3 region is CASFSYTQYF. The CDR3 bases are TGTGCCAGCTTCTCCTATACGCAGTATTTT.

V usage is TRBV11-2 and J usage is TRBJ1-1; no reliable D call. The V gene's germline CDR1 is SGHAT and CDR2 FQNNGV. Trimming pared 1 base from V and 8 bases from J, leaving 5 bases between. The CDR3 is 11 residues long. The CDR3 sequence: CASSLGREAFF. The CDR3, as DNA: TGTGCCAGCAGCTTAGGCCGGGAAGCTTTCTTT.

The chain recombines TRBV7-9 with TRBJ1-6; TRBD1 aligns across 12 bases. Trimming removed 2 bases from V and 13 bases from J; junction bases left unmatched: 9. The CDR3 extends over 16 amino acids. The germline V gene has CDR1 SEHNR and CDR2 FQNEAQ (reference sequence). DNA of the CDR3: TGTGCCAGCAGCTTATATAAGGGACAGGGGGCCCCCCCCCTCCACTTT. It translates to CASSLYKGQGAPPLHF.

V gene TRBV2 combines with J gene TRBJ2-1; 7 bases align to TRBD1. The CDR3 spans 12 residues. Germline CDR1 reads SNHLY; CDR2 reads FYNNEI. V was pared by 6 bases and J by 8 bases, with 4 bases of the junction left unmatched. The DNA of the CDR3 is TGTGCCAGCAGGAACAGGGGCGATGAGCAGTTCTTC. Translation gives CASRNRGDEQFF.

The chain joins TRBV2 to TRBJ2-7; a possible D gene is TRBD1 (5 bases). The germline V gene encodes CDR1 SNHLY and CDR2 FYNNEI. Trimming removed 0 bases from V and 3 bases from J, with 12 bases in between. This CDR3 region has 15 residues. In DNA, the CDR3 is TGTGCCAGCAGTGAAGCTGTACAGGCAGACTACGAGCAGTACTTC. Its protein product is CASSEAVQADYEQYF.

The V gene is TRBV14, the J gene TRBJ2-5; a possible D gene is TRBD2 (6 bases). This CDR3 spans 13 amino acids. The germline V gene encodes CDR1 SGHDN and CDR2 FVKESK. The V end lost 0 bases, the J end lost 11 bases, and 13 bases lay between the germline ends. CDR3 in DNA: TGTGCCAGCAGCCAAGATCAAGGAGGGATGCAGTACTTC. It encodes CASSQDQGGMQYF.

The chain employs TRBV2 and TRBJ2-3; 8 bases align to TRBD2. Looked up from germline, CDR1 is SNHLY and CDR2 is FYNNEI. The CDR3 has 15 amino acids. The V segment lost 4 bases and the J segment 6 bases; nucleotides outside the gene matches: 9. DNA for the CDR3: TGTGCCAGCAGTGTGGGGGCGGGGGGCGGTGATACGCAGTATTTT. Protein sequence: CASSVGAGGGDTQYF. Supplemented by reference TRBV2 and TRBJ2-3, the full variable domain reads EPEVTQTPSHQVTQMGQEVILRCVPISNHLYFYWYRQILGQKVEFLVSFYNNEISEKSEIFDDQFSVERPDGSNFTLKIRSTKLEDSAMYFCASSVGAGGGDTQYFGPGTRLTVL.

This clone occurred a few times. V and J are TRBV9 and TRBJ2-3, with 9 bases that match TRBD2. Germline values: CDR1 SGDLS, CDR2 YYNGEE. The CDR3 loop spans 18 amino acids. V trimming: 0 bases; J trimming: 0 bases; junction bases outside the gene matches: 8. DNA for the CDR3: TGTGCCAGCAGCGTAGGGGCTAGCGGGGCCTCTAGCACAGATACGCAGTATTTT. This translates into CASSVGASGASSTDTQYF.

V gene TRBV19 combines with J gene TRBJ1-1; 9 nucleotides agree with TRBD1. The CDR3 is 17 amino acids. Germline V gene sequence: CDR1 LNHDA, CDR2 SQIVND (reference sequence). J gave up 5 bases and V 3 bases, and 13 bases lay outside the gene matches. The CDR3 region is CASSIPGTGLMITEAFF. The CDR3, as DNA: TGTGCCAGTAGTATTCCCGGGACAGGGCTGATGATAACTGAAGCTTTCTTT.

The chain is built from TRBV4-1 and TRBJ1-3; no clear D gene. Per the germline V gene, CDR1 is MGHRA and CDR2 is YSYEKL. The length of the CDR3 is 17 residues. The V end lost 0 bases, the J end lost 0 bases, and 12 bases lay between the germline ends. Written as DNA, the CDR3 is TGCGCCAGCAGCCAAGAACTAGTGGGCCCCTCTGGAAACACCATATATTTT. This gives the protein CASSQELVGPSGNTIYF.

The V call is TRBV7-9, the J call TRBJ2-6; tentative D call: TRBD1 (6 bases). The CDR3 length is 12 residues. V was pared by 6 bases and J by 15 bases, with 15 bases between. Germline assignment: CDR1 SEHNR and CDR2 FQNEAQ (reference sequence). The CDR3 region is CASSRTEVALTF. Here the CDR3 DNA reads TGTGCCAGCAGTCGGACAGAGGTGGCCCTGACTTTC.

The chain has TRBV10-1 and TRBJ2-1, with 9 nucleotides matching TRBD1. With V trimmed by 6 bases and J by 3 bases, 6 bases remained unmatched. This CDR3 region has 15 residues. CDR1 WNHNN and CDR2 SYGVQD come from the germline V gene (reference sequence). The CDR3 nucleotides read TGCGCCAGCAGCTTGACAGGGGGAATCTACAATGAGCAGTTCTTC. Translating gives CASSLTGGIYNEQFF.

This chain joins TRBV7-9 and TRBJ1-1, with a tentative D call TRBD1 (6 bases). This CDR3 is built from 12 residues. Germline V gene sequence: CDR1 SEHNR, CDR2 FQNEAQ (reference sequence). Trimming removed 6 bases at V and 7 bases at J, with 12 bases between. In DNA form, the CDR3 reads TGTGCCAGCAGTCCAGGGGTACTTGAAGCTTTCTTT. This sequence encodes CASSPGVLEAFF.

CDR3 loop: CASSFFDRGLYGYTF. In DNA, the CDR3 is TGTGCCAGCAGTTTTTTTGACAGGGGCCTCTATGGCTACACCTTC. This chain links TRBV28 with TRBJ1-2, with 8 bases that match TRBD1. V was clipped by 3 bases and J by 4 bases; unmatched bases: 7. The germline CDR1 and CDR2 sequences are MDHEN and SYDVKM. The CDR3 runs 15 residues.

CDR3 DNA sequence: TGTGCCAGCAGCGCCCGGGAAGCAGGTGGTGAAAAACTGTTTTTT. It translates to CASSAREAGGEKLFF. The rearrangement links TRBV3-1 (or the pseudogene TRBV3-2) to TRBJ1-4; D uncertain. CDR3 size: 15 residues. V dropped 5 bases and J dropped 7 bases, with 17 bases sitting between them. CDR1 is LGHDT and CDR2 is YNNKEL in the germline V gene (reference sequence).

This clone was observed a few times. This rearrangement joins TRBV11-2 to TRBJ2-7; 9 bases align to TRBD1. Germline V CDR1 and CDR2: SGHAT, FQNNGV. J gave up 2 bases and V 4 bases, and 6 bases lay outside the gene matches. CDR3 size: 15 residues. CDR3 residues: CASSSYRGQAYEQYF. The CDR3, as DNA: TGTGCCAGCAGCTCCTACAGGGGGCAGGCCTACGAGCAGTACTTC.

This clone was observed a few times. The chain is built from TRBV7-3 and TRBJ2-3; 11 nucleotides agree with TRBD1. This CDR3 region has 17 residues. Germline V gene sequence: CDR1 SGHTA, CDR2 FQGTGA. V lost 2 bases and J lost 2; bases outside the gene matches: 6. CDR3 sequence: CASSLFGGQGVTDTQYF. The CDR3 DNA follows: TGTGCCAGCAGCTTATTTGGGGGACAGGGGGTCACAGATACGCAGTATTTT.